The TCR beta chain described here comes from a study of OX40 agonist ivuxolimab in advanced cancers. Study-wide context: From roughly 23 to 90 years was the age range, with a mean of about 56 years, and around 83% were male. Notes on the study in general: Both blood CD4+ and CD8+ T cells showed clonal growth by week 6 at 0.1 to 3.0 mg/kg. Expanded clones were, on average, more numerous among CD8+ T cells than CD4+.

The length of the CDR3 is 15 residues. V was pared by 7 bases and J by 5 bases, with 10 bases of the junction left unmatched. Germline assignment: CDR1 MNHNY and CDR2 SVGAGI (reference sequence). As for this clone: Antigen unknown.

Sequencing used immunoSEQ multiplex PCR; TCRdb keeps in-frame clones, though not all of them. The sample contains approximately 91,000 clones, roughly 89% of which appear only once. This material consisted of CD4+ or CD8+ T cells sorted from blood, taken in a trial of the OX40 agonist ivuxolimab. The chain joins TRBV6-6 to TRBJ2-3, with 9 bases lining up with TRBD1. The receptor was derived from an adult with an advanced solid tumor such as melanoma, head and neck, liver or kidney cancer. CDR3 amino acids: CASNEGQGAVDTQYF. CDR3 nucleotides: TGTGCCAGCAATGAGGGACAGGGAGCAGTAGATACGCAGTATTTT.